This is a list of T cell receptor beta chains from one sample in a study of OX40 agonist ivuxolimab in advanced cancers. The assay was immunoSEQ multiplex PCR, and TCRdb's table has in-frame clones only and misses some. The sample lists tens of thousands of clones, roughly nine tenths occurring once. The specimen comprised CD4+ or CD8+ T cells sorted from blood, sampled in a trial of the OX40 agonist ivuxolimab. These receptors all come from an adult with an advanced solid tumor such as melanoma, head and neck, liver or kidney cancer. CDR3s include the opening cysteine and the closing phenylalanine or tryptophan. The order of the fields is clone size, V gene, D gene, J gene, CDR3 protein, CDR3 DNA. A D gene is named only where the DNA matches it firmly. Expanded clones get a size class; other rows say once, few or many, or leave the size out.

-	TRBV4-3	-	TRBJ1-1	CASSQDGAGRNTEAFF	TGCGCCAGCAGCCAAGATGGGGCGGGGCGGAACACTGAAGCTTTCTTT
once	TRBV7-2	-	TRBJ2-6	CASSLGSSGANVLTF	TGTGCCAGCAGCTTAGGAAGCTCTGGGGCCAACGTCCTGACTTTC
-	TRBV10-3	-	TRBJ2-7	CAIRAHSYEQYF	TGTGCCATCAGGGCCCACTCCTACGAGCAGTACTTC
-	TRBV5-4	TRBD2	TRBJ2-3	CASSPGLAGPNTDTQYF	TGTGCCAGCAGCCCCGGACTAGCGGGGCCCAACACAGATACGCAGTATTTT
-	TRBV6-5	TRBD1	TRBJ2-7	CASSPGTGSYEQYF	TGTGCCAGCAGTCCGGGGACAGGGTCCTACGAGCAGTACTTC
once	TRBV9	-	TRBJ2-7	CASSVAETYEQYF	TGTGCCAGCAGCGTAGCGGAGACCTACGAGCAGTACTTC
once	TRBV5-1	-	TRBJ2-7	CASSFTWGEPPYEQYF	TGCGCCAGCAGCTTTACCTGGGGGGAGCCACCCTACGAGCAGTACTTC
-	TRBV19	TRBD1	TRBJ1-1	CASSSPPGQGVTEAFF	TGTGCCAGTAGTTCCCCCCCGGGACAGGGCGTCACTGAAGCTTTCTTT
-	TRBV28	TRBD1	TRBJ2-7	CASSTTGVGEQYF	TGTGCCAGCAGTACGACAGGGGTTGGCGAGCAGTACTTC
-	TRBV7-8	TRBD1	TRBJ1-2	CASSPGQDYGYTF	TGTGCCAGCAGCCCTGGACAGGACTATGGCTACACCTTC
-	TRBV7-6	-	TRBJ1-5	CASSLRIGFNQPQHF	TGTGCCAGCAGCTTGCGAATCGGATTCAATCAGCCCCAGCATTTT
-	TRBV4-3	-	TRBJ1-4	CASSQGQGPNEKLFF	TGCGCCAGCAGCCAAGGTCAGGGTCCGAATGAAAAACTGTTTTTT
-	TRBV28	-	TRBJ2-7	CASSLPTGRYEQYF	TGTGCCAGCAGTTTACCAACAGGGAGGTACGAGCAGTACTTC
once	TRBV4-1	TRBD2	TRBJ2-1	CASSFRLAGDEQFF	TGCGCCAGCAGCTTTCGACTAGCGGGAGACGAGCAGTTCTTC
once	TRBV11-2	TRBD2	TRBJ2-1	CASSLGGEGYNEQFF	TGTGCCAGCAGCTTAGGCGGGGAGGGGTACAATGAGCAGTTCTTC
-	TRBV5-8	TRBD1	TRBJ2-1	CASSLRTGDNEQFF	TGTGCCAGCAGCTTAAGGACAGGGGACAATGAGCAGTTCTTC
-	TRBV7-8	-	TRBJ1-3	CASSLVGPSDSGNTIYF	TGTGCCAGCAGCTTAGTAGGACCCTCCGATTCTGGAAACACCATATATTTT
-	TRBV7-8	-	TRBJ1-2	CASSFWPDLLINYGYTF	TGTGCCAGCAGCTTTTGGCCAGATCTCCTCATTAACTATGGCTACACCTTC
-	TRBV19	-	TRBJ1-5	CASSIGSRVMRPQHF	TGTGCCAGTAGTATAGGGTCCAGGGTAATGAGGCCCCAGCATTTT
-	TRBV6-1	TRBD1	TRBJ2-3	CASSERTGYTDTQYF	TGTGCCAGCAGTGAACGGACAGGTTACACAGATACGCAGTATTTT
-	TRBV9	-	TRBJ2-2	CASSVEPTGELFF	TGTGCCAGCAGCGTAGAACCCACCGGGGAGCTGTTTTTT
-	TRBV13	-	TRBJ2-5	CASSSGTAYQETQYF	TGTGCCAGCAGTTCCGGGACGGCGTACCAAGAGACCCAGTACTTC
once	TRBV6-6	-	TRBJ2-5	CASSYSMGGETQYF	TGTGCCAGCAGTTACTCGATGGGCGGAGAGACCCAGTACTTC
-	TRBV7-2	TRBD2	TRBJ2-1	CASSLVLAGALAYNEQFF	TGTGCCAGCAGCTTAGTGCTAGCGGGAGCCCTCGCCTACAATGAGCAGTTCTTC
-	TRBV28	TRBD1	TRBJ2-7	CASRRLRGLLSYEQYF	TGTGCCAGCAGACGTCTGAGGGGGCTCCTTTCCTACGAGCAGTACTTC
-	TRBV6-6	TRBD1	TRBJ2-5	CASSYPEGTGGETQYF	TGTGCCAGCAGTTACCCGGAGGGTACAGGGGGAGAGACCCAGTACTTC
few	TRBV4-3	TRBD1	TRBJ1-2	CASSQERSDRVYGYTF	TGCGCCAGCAGCCAAGAAAGGTCGGACAGGGTCTATGGCTACACCTTC
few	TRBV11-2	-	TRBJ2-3	CASSLESAYSTDTQYF	TGTGCCAGCAGCTTAGAAAGCGCTTATAGCACAGATACGCAGTATTTT
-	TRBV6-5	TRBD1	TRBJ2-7	CASTPPGQSSYEQYF	TGTGCCAGCACTCCGCCGGGACAGAGCTCCTACGAGCAGTACTTC
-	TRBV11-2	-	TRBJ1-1	CASSENPRGEAFF	TGTGCCAGCAGCGAAAATCCAAGGGGGGAAGCTTTCTTT
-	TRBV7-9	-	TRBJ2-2	CAHGASRTGELFF	TGTGCCCACGGGGCTAGCCGCACCGGGGAGCTGTTTTTT
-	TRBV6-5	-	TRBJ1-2	CASSYSGRNYGYTF	TGTGCCAGCAGTTACTCCGGCAGGAACTATGGCTACACCTTC
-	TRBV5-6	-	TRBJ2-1	CASSLEVSSYNEQFF	TGTGCCAGCAGCTTGGAAGTGAGCTCCTACAATGAGCAGTTCTTC
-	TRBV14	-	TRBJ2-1	CASSRRRYEQFF	TGTGCCAGCAGCCGTCGGAGATACGAGCAGTTCTTC
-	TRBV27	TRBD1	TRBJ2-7	CASSTAGQGYEQYF	TGTGCCAGCAGTACCGCGGGACAGGGCTACGAGCAGTACTTC
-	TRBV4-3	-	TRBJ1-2	CASSRDHGVKGGYTF	TGCGCCAGCAGCCGAGATCACGGAGTAAAAGGTGGCTACACCTTC
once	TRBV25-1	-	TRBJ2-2	CASSESLNTGELFF	TGTGCCAGCAGTGAAAGTCTGAACACCGGGGAGCTGTTTTTT
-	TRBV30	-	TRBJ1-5	CAWSKGQGDQPQHF	TGTGCCTGGAGTAAAGGGCAGGGCGATCAGCCCCAGCATTTT
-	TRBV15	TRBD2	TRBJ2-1	CATSRERTSGNNEQFF	TGTGCCACCAGCAGAGAAAGGACTAGCGGGAATAATGAGCAGTTCTTC
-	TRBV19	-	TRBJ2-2	CASIGRPNTGELFF	TGTGCCAGTATTGGGCGGCCGAACACCGGGGAGCTGTTTTTT
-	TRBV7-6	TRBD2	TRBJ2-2	CASSLVSSGRAFATGELFF	TGTGCCAGCAGCTTAGTTTCTAGCGGGAGGGCCTTCGCCACCGGGGAGCTGTTTTTT
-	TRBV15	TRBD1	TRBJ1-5	CASRPGTDSNQPQHF	TGTGCCTCACGCCCCGGGACAGATAGCAATCAGCCCCAGCATTTT
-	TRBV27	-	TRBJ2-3	CASSSDWNYLTDTQYF	TGTGCCAGCAGTTCAGACTGGAACTATCTCACAGATACGCAGTATTTT
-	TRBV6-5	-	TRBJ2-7	CASSYTDGTYEQYF	TGTGCCAGCAGTTACACGGACGGAACTTACGAGCAGTACTTC
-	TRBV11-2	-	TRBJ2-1	CASSLTPVGGRTDEQFF	TGTGCCAGCAGCTTAACCCCTGTGGGCGGTCGAACCGATGAGCAGTTCTTC
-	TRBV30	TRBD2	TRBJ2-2	CASRGTSGYTGELFF	TGTGCCTCCAGAGGGACTAGCGGATACACCGGGGAGCTGTTTTTT
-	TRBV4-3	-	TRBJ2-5	CASSQGFSGRLQETQYF	TGCGCCAGCAGCCAAGGGTTTTCCGGCAGGCTCCAAGAGACCCAGTACTTC
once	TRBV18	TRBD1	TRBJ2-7	CASSPTRGRDEQYF	TGTGCCAGCTCACCAACGAGGGGGCGCGACGAGCAGTACTTC
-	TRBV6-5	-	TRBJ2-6	CASSFSGANVLTF	TGTGCCAGCAGTTTCTCTGGGGCCAACGTCCTGACTTTC
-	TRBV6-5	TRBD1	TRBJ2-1	CASSYRTGINEQFF	TGTGCCAGCAGTTACAGGACAGGGATCAATGAGCAGTTCTTC
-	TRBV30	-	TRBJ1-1	CAWRAPGQNTEAFF	TGTGCCTGGAGGGCCCCGGGACAGAACACTGAAGCTTTCTTT
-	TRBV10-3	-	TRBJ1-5	CAISESGVPTVNQPQHF	TGTGCCATCAGTGAGTCCGGGGTGCCGACAGTCAATCAGCCCCAGCATTTT
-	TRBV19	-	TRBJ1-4	CASSRNVDESVVNEKLFF	TGTGCCAGTAGTAGGAATGTGGACGAATCGGTTGTGAATGAAAAACTGTTTTTT
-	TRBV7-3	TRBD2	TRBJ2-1	CASSSTALAAESLGNEQFF	TGTGCCAGCAGCTCCACCGCACTAGCGGCAGAGTCCCTTGGGAATGAGCAGTTCTTC
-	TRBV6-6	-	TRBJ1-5	CASTVTGAGNQPQHF	TGTGCCAGCACCGTTACAGGCGCAGGGAATCAGCCCCAGCATTTT
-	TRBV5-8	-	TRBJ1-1	CASSLEGLNTEAFF	TGTGCCAGCAGCTTGGAGGGACTGAACACTGAAGCTTTCTTT
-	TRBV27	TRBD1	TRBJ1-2	CASRPPGQLAGYTF	TGTGCCAGCAGACCTCCGGGACAGCTGGCTGGCTACACCTTC